Given below is one TCR beta chain in context. The antigen is not known. With UMI labels, 5' RACE was used to prepare the TRB cDNA libraries. TCRdb re-called the 5' RACE reads; every CDR3 protein appears as one record, without DNA. The table counts over 100,000 distinct CDR3 sequences; 0.45% to 0.55% lies in the top ten. This sample stems from a study of CXCR3-negative and CXCR3-positive naive CD8 T cells. The study's findings and limits: Because surface CD5 did not distinguish the naive subsets, TCR strength was inferred from TRB CDR3 properties.

The CDR3 has 19 amino acids. Germline CDR1 SGHRS, CDR2 YFSETQ. The sorter processed each CD8+ T cell subset in triplicate at 250,000 to 300,000 cells apiece. The CD45RO-CCR7+CD27+CD95- phenotype denoted naive CD8+ T cells. The sample consisted of naive CXCR3- CD8+ T cells from blood. This sample's subset: CD45RO-CCR7+CD27+CD95- naive CD8+ T cells lacking CXCR3 (TNR3-). The sequence came from a human donor in good health. Some clones in this sample may be carry-over from other donors' samples. V usage is TRBV5-1 and J usage is TRBJ2-1; no DNA is available, so the TRBD2 call from TCRdb remains unchecked. This CDR3 is CASSPRRGIKRGDYNEQFF. Complete variable domain (other parts from reference TRBV5-1 and TRBJ2-1): KAGVTQTPRYLIKTRGQQVTLSCSPISGHRSVSWYQQTPGQGLQFLFEYFSETQRNKGNFPGRFSGRQFSNSRSEMNVSTLELGDSALYLCASSPRRGIKRGDYNEQFFGPGTRLTVL.